This TCR beta chain emerged from a study of cytomegalovirus exposure and HLA in healthy donors (dated by TCRdb to 2016 to 2017). A note on the overall study: In an earlier analysis of about 560 of the donors, 276 Gb of sequence data and roughly 100 million unique TCR beta sequences from roughly 200 million T cells were reported. An early release covering roughly 580 HLA-typed donors comprised about 300 gigabases of sequencing data and tens of millions of unique TCR sequences. Of the roughly 400 genotyped donors, less than 85% were placed in the genetic ancestry cluster associated with self-reported Caucasian donors. The study aimed to test whether signatures of past pathogen exposure could be identified by cataloging public T cell receptors. Using immunosequencing, the study profiled T cell repertoires from some 670 subjects and related those repertoires to cytomegalovirus serostatus. A separate validation cohort of roughly 130 different subjects was used in addition to the roughly 720-subject first cohort. High-throughput TCR immunosequencing, statistical association of individual TCRs with disease status, and machine learning were combined to predict cytomegalovirus infection status. A later analysis re-examined previously published TCR beta repertoires from roughly 650 donors and added high-resolution HLA genotyping to investigate patterns of TCR occurrence. Rather than using new phenotypic data, the later analysis identified candidate immune exposures from TCR beta sequences and from how often those sequences occurred across donors. An earlier analysis of 587 of the donors applied high-throughput TCR beta sequencing to assess whether each TCR beta V gene segment acted as functional or pseudogenic. Donor age, sex, ethnicity and CMV serostatus were collected together with the repertoire data. A later genetic analysis took genome-wide SNP genotypes for about 60% of the roughly 670 donors and used that subset as a discovery cohort. Every repertoire in the discovery cohort had been generated on one and the same sequencing platform. Class I and class II HLA loci were covered by the typing at four-digit resolution. Typing coverage differed by locus: A, B, C, DRB1 and DQB1 were typed in about 629-630 donors, DQA1 in about 550, DPA1 in around 600, and DPB1 in 472. Because of strong linkage in the cohort, roughly 5 DR-DQ haplotypes were treated as single units for association and clustering. Across approximately 420 genotyped donors of the cohort, an average of roughly 230,000 unique TCR beta nucleotide sequences per donor were sequenced, and 15% to 20% of those sequences were non-productive. Broad study findings and their caveats: According to a later genetic analysis, donors in an Asian-associated ancestry cluster had fewer N-insertions in productive TCRs than the approximately 710-donor mean. A cluster of highly shared sequence variants was judged likely to be a technical artifact of the sequencing pipeline. Compared with equally common non-associated chains, HLA-associated TCR beta chains in a later analysis were more clonally expanded and had lower generation probabilities. Correlated functional status among segregating V segments might be attributable to linkage disequilibrium, but an unknown experimental factor could not be ruled out. Presence/absence analyses assumed roughly uniform sequencing depth across donors, an assumption that may not hold. In an earlier analysis of 587 of the donors, most TCR beta V segments were observed in productive rearrangements about 87% or about 30% of the time, broadly matching IMGT annotations. Three of the identified cytomegalovirus-associated TCR beta chains were confirmed in vitro to be specific for cytomegalovirus antigens. The study gave a list of roughly 150 TCR beta chains associated with cytomegalovirus. Immune exposure information for the cohort was limited to CMV serostatus. The 87-base-pair reads could not distinguish some IMGT-functional V segments, including TRBV6-2 and TRBV6-3, so those segments were excluded. Specific HLA alleles were associated with over 15,000 TCR beta sequences at a false discovery rate of 0.05 in a later analysis. Because HLA typing was missing for some donors at each locus, association tests included only the typed subset. According to a later analysis, parvovirus B19, influenza, CMV and Epstein-Barr virus appeared linked to several top co-occurrence clusters. Most TCR sequences were seen in very few donors, while some public TCRs were found in many individuals. A further reported finding was that TCR beta sequences accurately predicted the HLA-A and HLA-B alleles for most subjects in the first cohort. The earlier analysis of some 540 of the donors excluded roughly 17 rarely observed V segments, including chromosome 9 orphons, because counts were too low. This cohort had only TCR beta chains sequenced, and the lack of alpha or paired-chain data limited which features could be detected. In both the original and validation cohorts, the classifier was reported to diagnose cytomegalovirus status with high specificity and sensitivity. In a later genetic analysis, a missense DCLRE1C variant was associated with V-gene and J-gene trimming of TCR beta chains, and the association was replicated in an independent cohort. In a later analysis, most CMV-associated TCR beta chains were found to appear HLA-restricted, with HLA associations seemingly driven largely by CMV exposure. When HLA alleles, especially DR and DQ, strongly co-occurred, TCR associations were difficult to assign to individual alleles. A later analysis found that TCR association rates varied across HLA loci, with DRB1 alleles showing the most associated TCRs and HLA-C alleles the fewest. According to the authors, the approach could potentially be generalized to other disease states and immunological phenotypes.

Library generation was performed with the immunoSEQ multiplex PCR assay. For the multiplex PCR, a mixture combining 60 forward primers for TCR Vbeta segments and 13 reverse primers for TCR Jbeta segments was used. The CDR3 region of rearranged TCR beta genes was amplified from genomic DNA by a multiplex PCR assay. On the Illumina HiSeq System, the amplified TCR beta libraries were sequenced as 87-base-pair reads. The original methods were these. A later analysis tallied 75 million to 95 million unique TCR beta chains across the 700 or so repertoires, and approximately 9.9 million of those chains were shared by two or more donors. To remove PCR and sequencing errors, raw reads were error-corrected and collapsed into unique sequences using a nearest-neighbor algorithm that merged closely related sequences. Alignment of CDR3 sequences to IMGT reference sequences was used to assign V, D and J gene segments. For a sequence to be retained, a match of at least six nucleotides was required to both a V gene segment and a J gene segment. A rearrangement was called productive if the CDR3 had no stop codons and remained in frame with V and J, and every other rearrangement was called non-productive. CDR3 was defined according to IMGT convention as the region running from the second conserved V-encoded cysteine to the conserved J-encoded phenylalanine. The earlier analysis of a few hundred of the donors excluded any sequence lacking an unambiguous match to a single V gene segment. In an earlier analysis of approximately 590 of the donors, a V segment was called functional when productive rearrangements were above 56.7%, and segregating when the standard deviation between donors exceeded 5%. A statistical classification framework was built to diagnose cytomegalovirus status from the catalog of TCR beta chain sequences. A later analysis assigned V and J genes by comparing TCR nucleotide sequences with IMGT/GENE-DB human TR gene sequences. In a later analysis, CDR3 sequences and most-parsimonious VDJ recombination scenarios were assigned using the TCRdist pipeline. In a later analysis, each TCR beta chain was defined by its CDR3 amino acid sequence together with its V-gene family, and reads lacking a unique V-gene family were excluded. In a later analysis, approximately 590 highly shared, low-generation-probability nucleotide sequences were removed to address suspected cross-contamination and a sequencing artifact. A later analysis calculated a clonal expansion index for each public chain from normalized within-repertoire ranks of inferred template counts. In a later analysis, generation probabilities were computed using a VDJ recombination model fitted to out-of-frame rearrangements, and the results were checked against IGoR. In a later analysis, hypergeometric tests were used to score TCR-TCR, TCR-HLA and TCR-CMV co-occurrence, with a repertoire-size bias correction applied to TCR pairs. In a later analysis, false discovery rates were estimated by permuting HLA or CMV assignments 20 times. In a later analysis, co-occurring TCRs were grouped using DBSCAN, with TCRdist sequence similarity added in when clustering inside HLA-allele-positive subsets. Repertoires with fewer than 30,000 or more than 120,000 public chains were left out of co-occurrence clustering, as were four to six repertoires with anomalous nucleotide sharing. TCRdb took over this immuneACCESS table, retaining in-frame rearrangements with V and J assigned. Such tables are incomplete; in checked studies, under half of the missing clones stem from an unresolved V gene, and the remainder is unexplained. The V and J calls and clone size are taken from that table; D and trimming were inferred from the DNA. In this sample's table one finds under 250,000 clones. The ten largest clones represent 0.9% to 1.4% of the sample.

The cohort consisted of hundreds of healthy bone marrow donors. At the time of sampling, all cohort members were nominally healthy, though unrecorded immune exposures were likely present. The donor was CMV seropositive and was included in the group of 250 to 300 seropositive cohort members. Every donor gave a peripheral blood sample, and the peripheral blood mononuclear cells from that sample were used for TCR beta sequencing. The Qiagen DNeasy Blood Extraction Kit was used to extract genomic DNA from the blood cell samples. Note on this clone: Its antigen has not been determined.

Per the germline V gene, SGHRS is the CDR1 and YFSETQ is the CDR2. V lost 3 bases and J lost 6 bases; the stretch between them is 22 bases long. The CDR3 holds 16 amino acids from the cysteine to the phenylalanine. Only the CDR3 region is kept as DNA, spanning 48 bases read in frame from base 1. Sequencing was done on a sample of PBMCs. Recombination joined TRBV5-1 with TRBJ2-7, with a weak D call of TRBD2 (7 bases match). The clonotype originates from a girl aged 2-10 years in good health and CMV-seropositive. The CDR3 loop reads CASSSAGVQGFAEQYF. The DNA sequence reads TGCGCCAGCAGCTCGGCGGGGGTCCAGGGGTTCGCCGAGCAGTACTTC.